The 26 T cell receptor beta chains given below trace back to one sample, sequenced in a study of Ad26.COV2.S vaccination and SARS-CoV-2 variants. TCRdb keeps only in-frame clones here, not all; method: immunoSEQ multiplex PCR. This repertoire shows about 350,000 clones, 80% to 90% found once; its top ten account for around 4.5%. Treatment of the sample: some 19 received Ad26.COV2.S at low or high dose, single or two shots; five or six received placebo; per-sample allocation not given. Sampling took place 63 days after the first vaccine or placebo injection. Sequences were derived from peripheral blood, sampled in a trial of Ad26.COV2.S vaccine versus placebo. Receptor source: a person between 18 and 65 years old who received the Ad26.COV2.S COVID-19 vaccine or a placebo.

The rearrangement uses TRBV28 and TRBJ2-1, with 14 bases identical to TRBD2. The germline V gene encodes CDR1 MDHEN and CDR2 SYDVKM. The CDR3 length is 17 residues. The trim removed 7 bases at V and 8 bases at J, leaving 13 bases unmatched. CDR3 protein: CASTISGGLAGGYEQFF. The CDR3 bases are TGTGCCAGCACCATAAGCGGCGGACTAGCGGGAGGCTATGAGCAGTTCTTC.

With regard to this clone: In the same sample, other DNA sequences code for this CDR3. The chain combines TRBV28 with TRBJ2-7; D call uncertain. The V end was cut by 7 bases, the J end by 3 bases, with 13 bases between. Germline values: CDR1 MDHEN, CDR2 SYDVKM. This CDR3 region has 13 residues. In nucleotides, the CDR3 is TGTGCCAGCACCCCCGCGAGCGTCTACGAGCAGTACTTC. As protein: CASTPASVYEQYF.

This chain connects TRBV28 to TRBJ1-2; D possibly corresponds to TRBD1 (5 bases). The V end was cut by 6 bases, the J end by 5 bases, with 22 bases between. Germline values: CDR1 MDHEN, CDR2 SYDVKM. The CDR3 length is 16 residues. The CDR3 sequence is CASSQRGPGTEYGYTF. The CDR3 bases are TGTGCCAGCAGCCAAAGAGGTCCCGGGACGGAATATGGCTACACCTTC.

This chain connects TRBV5-5 to TRBJ2-7; 7 nucleotides match TRBD2. The V gene's germline CDR1 is SGHKS and CDR2 YYEKEE (reference sequence). With 3 bases clipped from V and 0 bases from J, the junction kept 9 bases outside the gene matches. The CDR3 is 16 residues long. CDR3 nucleotide sequence: TGTGCCAGCAGCTCCCGAGGCGGGAGCCCCTCCTACGAGCAGTACTTC. Protein sequence: CASSSRGGSPSYEQYF.

The chain recombines TRBV28 with TRBJ1-2, with TRBD1 matching 9 bases. Looked up from germline, CDR1 is MDHEN and CDR2 is SYDVKM. This CDR3 contains 14 residues. V shed 2 bases and J 5 bases; nucleotides not matched to a gene: 3. This CDR3 reads CASSLGQGFYGYTF. In DNA, the CDR3 is TGTGCCAGCAGTTTAGGACAGGGGTTTTATGGCTACACCTTC.

The CDR3 sequence is CASSTWDGSANYGYTF. DNA for the CDR3: TGTGCCAGCAGCACCTGGGACGGCTCAGCTAACTATGGCTACACCTTC. The V gene is TRBV5-6, the J gene TRBJ1-2, with D possibly matching TRBD1 (5 bases). Germline-derived CDR1 and CDR2 are SGHDT and YYEEEE. V dropped 4 bases and J dropped 0 bases, with 16 bases sitting between them. The CDR3 extends over 16 amino acids.

The CDR3 DNA follows: TGTGCCAGCACCAAGGGACACGCCTATGGCTACACCTTC. Translating gives CASTKGHAYGYTF. The rearrangement joins TRBV12-3 or TRBV12-4 to TRBJ1-2; perhaps TRBD1 as D (6 bases). Trimming took off 7 bases at V and 4 bases at J, with 13 bases between the two ends. The CDR3 totals 13 residues.

This chain links TRBV28 with TRBJ1-1; TRBD1 might be the D (5 bases). The CDR3 is 16 amino acids. The germline gives CDR1 MDHEN, CDR2 SYDVKM. The germline V and J ends were trimmed by 2 bases and 10 bases, with 23 bases remaining between them. CDR3: CASSLPFRGRGARAFF. CDR3 bases: TGTGCCAGCAGTTTACCTTTTCGGGGACGCGGGGCTAGAGCTTTCTTT. Full variable domain (remainder filled in from reference TRBV28 and TRBJ1-1): DVKVTQSSRYLVKRTGEKVFLECVQDMDHENMFWYRQDPGLGLRLIYFSYDVKMKEKGDIPEGYSVSREKKERFSLILESASTNQTSMYLCASSLPFRGRGARAFFGQGTRLTVV.

J is TRBJ2-3 and V is TRBV7-8; the D gene could be TRBD1 or TRBD2 (6 bases each). The germline gives CDR1 SGHVS, CDR2 FQNEAQ. The CDR3 is 16 residues long. Trimming removed 2 bases at V and 0 bases at J, with 12 bases between. In DNA, the CDR3 is TGTGCCAGCAGCTTATTGACGGGGGCTAGCACAGATACGCAGTATTTT. Protein product: CASSLLTGASTDTQYF.

This rearrangement joins TRBV2 to TRBJ1-5, with D maybe TRBD1 (5 bases). V lost 8 bases to trimming and J lost 11 bases, with 19 bases between them. CDR1 and CDR2 from the germline V gene are SNHLY and FYNNEI. This CDR3 is built from 13 residues. CDR3 in DNA: TGTGCCAGCGACCGGGACGGTTTCACGGCCCAGCATTTT. Its protein is CASDRDGFTAQHF.

The chain links TRBV18 to TRBJ1-3; 12 bases map to TRBD1. This CDR3 is 16 amino acids long. Germline V gives CDR1 KGHSH, CDR2 LQKENI. After removal of 4 bases from V and 3 bases from J, the junction contained 4 bases not matched to a gene. CDR3 DNA sequence: TGTGCCAGCTCACTTCGGGACAGGGGGCTTGGAAACACCATATATTTT. It encodes CASSLRDRGLGNTIYF.

This CDR3 is CASGLVLAGGGEQFF. The CDR3 DNA is TGTGCTAGTGGTTTGGTTCTAGCGGGAGGCGGTGAGCAGTTCTTC. V and J are TRBV12-5 and TRBJ2-1; 11 bases map to TRBD2. In germline, CDR1 is LGHNT, CDR2 FRNRAP. This CDR3 is 15 amino acids long. V lost 0 bases to trimming and J lost 9 bases; unmatched junction nucleotides: 4. Full variable domain (remainder filled in from reference TRBV12-5 and TRBJ2-1): DARVTQTPRHKVTEMGQEVTMRCQPILGHNTVFWYRQTMMQGLELLAYFRNRAPLDDSGMPKDRFSAEMPDATLATLKIQPSEPRDSAVYFCASGLVLAGGGEQFFGPGTRLTVL.

The chain recombines TRBV7-8 with TRBJ2-2, with D possibly TRBD1 on 6 matching bases. Trimming left V 5 bases short and J 0 bases short, with 13 bases between. Germline CDR1 reads SGHVS; CDR2 reads FQNEAQ. The CDR3 is made up of 16 amino acids. CDR3 sequence (DNA): TGTGCCAGCAGCGTTGAAAGGGGGTCGAACACCGGGGAGCTGTTTTTT. Its protein product is CASSVERGSNTGELFF.

In its sample, this clone was seen once. The V call is TRBV7-9, the J call TRBJ2-5; D call uncertain. Germline CDR1 is SEHNR and CDR2 is FQNEAQ (reference sequence). This CDR3 contains 14 residues. Trimming cost V 4 bases and J 5 bases, with 14 bases left between them. The CDR3 DNA sequence: TGTGCCAGCAGCTCTCCGGGTGTTTTTGAGACCCAGTACTTC. This codes for CASSSPGVFETQYF. The full variable domain, its missing parts supplied by reference TRBV7-9 and TRBJ2-5, is DTGVSQNPRHKITKRGQNVTFRCDPISEHNRLYWYRQTLGQGPEFLTYFQNEAQLEKSRLLSDRFSAERPKGSFSTLEIQRTEQGDSAMYLCASSSPGVFETQYFGPGTRLLVL.

The chain couples TRBV7-9 to TRBJ2-2, with 8 bases aligning to TRBD2. The CDR3 has 15 amino acids. Germline trimming cut 0 bases from V and 4 bases from J; bases unmatched to any gene: 1. Per the germline V gene, CDR1 is SEHNR and CDR2 is FQNEAQ (reference sequence). This chain's CDR3 is CASSLASGVTGELFF. CDR3 coding DNA: TGTGCCAGCAGCTTAGCTAGCGGGGTCACCGGGGAGCTGTTTTTT.

This clone was seen once. This chain uses TRBV5-4 with TRBJ2-5; no clear D. The germline V gene has CDR1 SGHNT and CDR2 YYREEE (reference sequence). The V end was cut by 4 bases, the J end by 1 base, with 11 bases between. The CDR3 extends over 14 amino acids. The CDR3: CASSIGGPQETQYF. CDR3 nucleotides: TGTGCCAGCAGCATCGGCGGCCCCCAAGAGACCCAGTACTTC.

This clone was seen only a few times. The J gene is TRBJ2-1, the V gene TRBV7-9; TRBD2 aligns across 7 bases. After removal of 5 bases from V and 6 bases from J, the junction contained 16 bases not matched to a gene. The CDR3 has 17 amino acids. The germline gives CDR1 SEHNR, CDR2 FQNEAQ (reference sequence). In DNA, the CDR3 is TGTGCCAGCAGCCCACTATCAGGGCTAGCGGAGGTCAATGAGCAGTTCTTC. Amino acid sequence: CASSPLSGLAEVNEQFF.

V and J are TRBV14 and TRBJ2-1; 8 nucleotides agree with TRBD2. The ends lost 0 bases at V and 4 bases at J; junction bases unmatched: 5. The CDR3 sequence is 16 residues long. Germline CDR1 SGHDN, CDR2 FVKESK. CDR3 in DNA: TGTGCCAGCAGCCAAGATCGAACTAGCGGTTACAATGAGCAGTTCTTC. This translates into CASSQDRTSGYNEQFF.

V and J are TRBV5-1 and TRBJ2-7, with D perhaps matching TRBD1 or TRBD2 (6 bases each). Trimming left V 0 bases short and J 0 bases short, with 13 bases between. This CDR3 comprises 16 residues. Looked up from germline, CDR1 is SGHRS and CDR2 is YFSETQ. CDR3 in amino acids: CASSLGWGASSYEQYF. CDR3 bases: TGCGCCAGCAGCTTGGGTTGGGGGGCGAGCTCCTACGAGCAGTACTTC.

Remarks on this clone: The junction differs from germline at one of its ends, possibly a read error. Other DNA sequences from this sample encode an identical CDR3 as well. The V and J genes are TRBV5-1 and TRBJ1-2; no definite D call. Germline values: CDR1 SGHRS, CDR2 YFSETQ. The CDR3 is made up of 14 amino acids. The CDR3 spells CASSLGSSNYGYTF. The CDR3 DNA sequence: TGCGCCAGCAGTTTGGGCAGCTCTAACTATGGCTACACCTTC.

This rearrangement joins TRBV6-5 to TRBJ1-2; D remains ambiguous. The CDR3 has 11 residues. The V end was cut by 5 bases, the J end by 8 bases, with 9 bases between. CDR1 and CDR2 from the germline V gene are MNHEY and SVGAGI. This CDR3 reads CASSTGGGYTF. The CDR3 nucleotides read TGTGCCAGCAGTACGGGAGGCGGCTACACCTTC.

This chain links TRBV28 with TRBJ1-3; TRBD1 matches at 9 bases. Germline V gene sequence: CDR1 MDHEN, CDR2 SYDVKM. Trimming cost V 7 bases and J 5 bases; bases outside gene matches: 6. CDR3 length: 14 amino acids. The CDR3 region is CASNGQGYRNTIYF. CDR3 nucleotide sequence: TGTGCCAGCAATGGACAGGGGTACAGAAACACCATATATTTT.

The V gene is TRBV18, the J gene TRBJ1-2; 9 bases map to TRBD1. Germline CDR1 and CDR2: KGHSH and LQKENI. The CDR3 has 12 residues. J gave up 6 bases and V 4 bases, and 0 bases lay outside the gene matches. CDR3 bases: TGTGCCAGCTCACGGACAGGGGATGGCTACACCTTC. It codes for CASSRTGDGYTF.

The chain carries TRBV27 and TRBJ2-2; D is unclear. The CDR3 runs 16 residues. V was cut by 0 bases and J by 5 bases, with 13 bases left in between. Germline V gene data show CDR1 as MNHEY and CDR2 as SMNVEV (reference sequence). Here the CDR3 DNA reads TGTGCCAGCAGTTTATCGTCGGAGATGGAGACCGGGGAGCTGTTTTTT. Amino acids: CASSLSSEMETGELFF.

The gene calls are TRBV19 and TRBJ1-2; a possible D gene is TRBD1 (5 bases). CDR1 and CDR2 from the germline V gene are LNHDA and SQIVND (reference sequence). The CDR3 totals 12 residues. V lost 9 bases to trimming and J lost 8 bases, with 16 bases between them. The CDR3 DNA reads as TGTGCCAGCAGAGAGGGGCTGGAAGGCTACACCTTC. Its protein is CASREGLEGYTF. Variable domain in full (rest from reference TRBV19 and TRBJ1-2): DGGITQSPKYLFRKEGQNVTLSCEQNLNHDAMYWYRQDPGQGLRLIYYSQIVNDFQKGDIAEGYSVSREKKESFPLTVTSAQKNPTAFYLCASREGLEGYTFGSGTRLTVV.

CDR3 coding DNA: TGTGCCAGCAGCTTAGGTGGCCTCTCAAACGGCTACACCTTC. Translation gives CASSLGGLSNGYTF. J is TRBJ1-2 and V is TRBV7-9; D is uncertain. The CDR3 is 14 amino acids. Germline lookup yields CDR1 SEHNR and CDR2 FQNEAQ (reference sequence). V gave up 1 base and J gave up 8 bases, with 14 bases separating them. Full variable domain (missing parts from reference TRBV7-9 and TRBJ1-2): DTGVSQNPRHKITKRGQNVTFRCDPISEHNRLYWYRQTLGQGPEFLTYFQNEAQLEKSRLLSDRFSAERPKGSFSTLEIQRTEQGDSAMYLCASSLGGLSNGYTFGSGTRLTVV.